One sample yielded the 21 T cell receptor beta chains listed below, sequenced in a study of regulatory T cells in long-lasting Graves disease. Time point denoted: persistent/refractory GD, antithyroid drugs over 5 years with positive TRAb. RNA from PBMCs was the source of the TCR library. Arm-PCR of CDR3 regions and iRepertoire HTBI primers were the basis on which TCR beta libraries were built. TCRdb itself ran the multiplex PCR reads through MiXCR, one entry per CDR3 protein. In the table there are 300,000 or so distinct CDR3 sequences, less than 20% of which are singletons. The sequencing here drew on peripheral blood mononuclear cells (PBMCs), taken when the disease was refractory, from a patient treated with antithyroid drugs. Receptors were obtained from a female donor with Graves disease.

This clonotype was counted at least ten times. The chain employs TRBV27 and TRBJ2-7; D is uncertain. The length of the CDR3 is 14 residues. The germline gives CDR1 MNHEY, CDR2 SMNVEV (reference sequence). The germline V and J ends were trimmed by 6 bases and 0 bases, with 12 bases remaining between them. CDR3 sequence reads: CASSLSSISYEQYF. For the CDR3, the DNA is TGTGCCAGCAGCCTGAGTAGCATCTCCTACGAGCAGTACTTC.

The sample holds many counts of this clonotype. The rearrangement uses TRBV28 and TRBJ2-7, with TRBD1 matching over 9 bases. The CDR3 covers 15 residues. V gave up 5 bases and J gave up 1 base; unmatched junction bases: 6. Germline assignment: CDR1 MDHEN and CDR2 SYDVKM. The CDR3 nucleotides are TGTGCCAGCAGTATCGGACAGGGGAAGTCCTACGAGCAGTACTTC. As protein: CASSIGQGKSYEQYF.

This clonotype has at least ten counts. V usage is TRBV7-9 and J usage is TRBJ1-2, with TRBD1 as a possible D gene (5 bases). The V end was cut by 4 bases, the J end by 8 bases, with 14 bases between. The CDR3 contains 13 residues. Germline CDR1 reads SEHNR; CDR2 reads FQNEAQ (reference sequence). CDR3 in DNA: TGTGCCAGCAGCTCCCACGGGGACGACGGCTACACCTTC. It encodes CASSSHGDDGYTF.

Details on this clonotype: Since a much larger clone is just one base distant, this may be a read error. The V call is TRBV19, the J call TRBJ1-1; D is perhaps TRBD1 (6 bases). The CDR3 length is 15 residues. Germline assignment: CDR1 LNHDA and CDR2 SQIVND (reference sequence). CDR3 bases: TGTGCCGGTAGTATACAGGGTTTGGGGAACACTGAAGCTTTCTTT. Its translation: CAGSIQGLGNTEAFF. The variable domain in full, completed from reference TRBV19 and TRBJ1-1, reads DGGITQSPKYLFRKEGQNVTLSCEQNLNHDAMYWYRQDPGQGLRLIYYSQIVNDFQKGDIAEGYSVSREKKESFPLTVTSAQKNPTAFYLCAGSIQGLGNTEAFFGQGTRLTVV.

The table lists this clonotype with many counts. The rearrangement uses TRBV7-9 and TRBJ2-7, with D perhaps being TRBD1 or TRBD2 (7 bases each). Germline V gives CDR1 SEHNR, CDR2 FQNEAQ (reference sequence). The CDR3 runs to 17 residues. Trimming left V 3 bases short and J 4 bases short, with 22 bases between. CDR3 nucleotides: TGTGCCAGCAGCTTCGCGCAAGGGAGGGGGCCGATATACGAGCAGTACTTC. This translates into CASSFAQGRGPIYEQYF. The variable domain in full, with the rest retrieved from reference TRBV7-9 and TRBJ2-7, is DTGVSQNPRHKITKRGQNVTFRCDPISEHNRLYWYRQTLGQGPEFLTYFQNEAQLEKSRLLSDRFSAERPKGSFSTLEIQRTEQGDSAMYLCASSFAQGRGPIYEQYFGPGTRLTVT.

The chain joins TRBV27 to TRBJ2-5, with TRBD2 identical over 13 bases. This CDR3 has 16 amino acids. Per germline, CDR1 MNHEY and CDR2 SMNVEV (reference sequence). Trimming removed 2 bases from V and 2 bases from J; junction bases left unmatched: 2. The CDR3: CASSLGTSGIQETQYF. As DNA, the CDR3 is TGTGCCAGCAGTTTAGGGACTAGCGGGATTCAAGAGACCCAGTACTTC.

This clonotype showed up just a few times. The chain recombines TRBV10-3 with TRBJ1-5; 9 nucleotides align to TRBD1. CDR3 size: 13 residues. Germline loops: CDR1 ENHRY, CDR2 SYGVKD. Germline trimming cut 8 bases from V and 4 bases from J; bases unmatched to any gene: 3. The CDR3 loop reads CAIAGQGNQPQHF. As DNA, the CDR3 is TGTGCCATCGCGGGACAGGGTAATCAGCCCCAGCATTTT.

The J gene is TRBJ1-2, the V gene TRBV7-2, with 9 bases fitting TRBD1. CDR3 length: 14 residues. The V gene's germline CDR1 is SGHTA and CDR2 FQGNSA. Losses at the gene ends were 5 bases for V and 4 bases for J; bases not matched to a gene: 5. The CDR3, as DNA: TGTGCCAGCAGCGCCCGGACAGGGGCCTATGGCTACACCTTC. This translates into CASSARTGAYGYTF.

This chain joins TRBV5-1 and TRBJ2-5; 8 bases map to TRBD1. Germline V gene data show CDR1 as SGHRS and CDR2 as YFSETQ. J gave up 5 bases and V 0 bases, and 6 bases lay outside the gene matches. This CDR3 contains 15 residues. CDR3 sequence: CASSLDPGGRETQYF. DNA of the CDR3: TGCGCCAGCAGCTTGGATCCAGGGGGCAGGGAGACCCAGTACTTC.

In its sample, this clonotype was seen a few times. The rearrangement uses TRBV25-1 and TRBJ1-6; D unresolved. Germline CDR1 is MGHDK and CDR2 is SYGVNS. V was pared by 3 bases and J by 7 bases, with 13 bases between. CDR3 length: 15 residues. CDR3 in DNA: TGTGCCAGCAGTGACCCAAGGAGACTGAATTCACCCCTCCACTTT. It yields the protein CASSDPRRLNSPLHF.

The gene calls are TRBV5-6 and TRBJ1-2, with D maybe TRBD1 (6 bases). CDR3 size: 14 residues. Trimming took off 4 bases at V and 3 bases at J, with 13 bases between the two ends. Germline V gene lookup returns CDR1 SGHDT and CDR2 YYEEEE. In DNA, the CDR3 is TGTGCCAGCAGCCCGGGAGGGGGATACTATGGCTACACCTTC. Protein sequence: CASSPGGGYYGYTF.

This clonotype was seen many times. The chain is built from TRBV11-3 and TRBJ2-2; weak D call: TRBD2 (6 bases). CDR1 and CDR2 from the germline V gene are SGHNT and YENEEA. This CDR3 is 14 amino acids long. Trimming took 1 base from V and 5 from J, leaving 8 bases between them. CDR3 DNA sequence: TGTGCCAGCAGCTTAGCTGGGGGGACCGGGGAGCTGTTTTTT. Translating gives CASSLAGGTGELFF.

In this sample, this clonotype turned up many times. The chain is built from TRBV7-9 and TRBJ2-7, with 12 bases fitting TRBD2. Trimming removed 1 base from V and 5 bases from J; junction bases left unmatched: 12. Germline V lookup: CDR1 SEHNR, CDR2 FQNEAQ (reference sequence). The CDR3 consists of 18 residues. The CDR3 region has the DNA TGTGCCAGCAGCTTAGGACCGGCGACTAGCGGGAGCGGCAACGAGCAGTACTTC. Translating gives CASSLGPATSGSGNEQYF.

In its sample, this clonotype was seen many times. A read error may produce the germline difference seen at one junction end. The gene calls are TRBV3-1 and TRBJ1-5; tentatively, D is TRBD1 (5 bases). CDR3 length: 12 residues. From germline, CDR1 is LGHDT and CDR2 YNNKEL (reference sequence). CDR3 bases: TGCGCCAGCAGTCAGGGTGGGCAGCCCCAGCATTTT. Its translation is CASSQGGQPQHF. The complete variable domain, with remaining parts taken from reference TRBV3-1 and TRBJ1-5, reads DTAVSQTPKYLVTQMGNDKSIKCEQNLGHDTMYWYKQDSKKFLKIMFSYNNKELIINETVPNRFSPKSPDKAHLNLHINSLELGDSAVYFCASSQGGQPQHFGDGTRLSIL.

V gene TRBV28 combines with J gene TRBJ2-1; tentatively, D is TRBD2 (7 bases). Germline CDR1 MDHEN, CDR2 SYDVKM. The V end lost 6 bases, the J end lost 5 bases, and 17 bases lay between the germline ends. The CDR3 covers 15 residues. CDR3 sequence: CASRGGGVGHNEQFF. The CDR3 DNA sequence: TGTGCCAGCAGAGGGGGGGGAGTAGGCCACAATGAGCAGTTCTTC.

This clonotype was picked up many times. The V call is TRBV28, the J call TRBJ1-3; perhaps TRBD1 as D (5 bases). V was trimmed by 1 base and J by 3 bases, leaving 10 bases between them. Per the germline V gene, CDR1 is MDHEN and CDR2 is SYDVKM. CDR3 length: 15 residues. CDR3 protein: CASSLYKGIGNTIYF. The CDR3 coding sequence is TGTGCCAGCAGTTTATACAAGGGGATTGGAAACACCATATATTTT. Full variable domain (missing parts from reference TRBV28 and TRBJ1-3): DVKVTQSSRYLVKRTGEKVFLECVQDMDHENMFWYRQDPGLGLRLIYFSYDVKMKEKGDIPEGYSVSREKKERFSLILESASTNQTSMYLCASSLYKGIGNTIYFGEGSWLTVV.

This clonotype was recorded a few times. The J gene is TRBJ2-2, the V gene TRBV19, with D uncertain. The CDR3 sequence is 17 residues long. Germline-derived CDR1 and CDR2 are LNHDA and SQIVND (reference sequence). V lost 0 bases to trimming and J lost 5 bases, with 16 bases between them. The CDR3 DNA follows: TGTGCCAGTAGTATAGACGCGATCGCTTCCCAAACCGGGGAGCTGTTTTTT. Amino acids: CASSIDAIASQTGELFF.

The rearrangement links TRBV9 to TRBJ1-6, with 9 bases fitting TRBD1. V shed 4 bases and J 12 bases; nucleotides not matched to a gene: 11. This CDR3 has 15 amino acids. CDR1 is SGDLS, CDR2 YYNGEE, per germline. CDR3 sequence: CASSPDGTGSRPLHF. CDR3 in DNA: TGTGCCAGCAGCCCTGACGGGACAGGGAGCAGACCCCTCCACTTT.

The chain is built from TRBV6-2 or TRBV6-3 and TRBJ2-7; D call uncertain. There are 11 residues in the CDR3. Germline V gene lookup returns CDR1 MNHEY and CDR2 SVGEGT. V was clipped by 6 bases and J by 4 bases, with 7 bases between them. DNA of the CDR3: TGTGCCAGCAGCAATTTTTACGAGCAGTACTTC. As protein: CASSNFYEQYF.

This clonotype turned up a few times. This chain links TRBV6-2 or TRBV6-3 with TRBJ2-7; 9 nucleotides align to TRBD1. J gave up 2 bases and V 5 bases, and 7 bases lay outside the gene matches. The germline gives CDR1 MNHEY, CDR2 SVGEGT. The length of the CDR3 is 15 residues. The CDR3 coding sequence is TGTGCCAGCAGTGATCCGGGACAGGGCACCTACGAGCAGTACTTC. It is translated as CASSDPGQGTYEQYF.

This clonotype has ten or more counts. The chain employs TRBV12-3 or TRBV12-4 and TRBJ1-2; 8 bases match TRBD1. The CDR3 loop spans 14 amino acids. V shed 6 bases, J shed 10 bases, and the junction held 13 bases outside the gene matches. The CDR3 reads CASSGQGLALAYTF. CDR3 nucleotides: TGTGCCAGCAGCGGACAGGGACTTGCCCTAGCCTACACCTTC.